This T cell receptor (beta chain) appears in the sequencing data of a study of shared T cell receptors in the human thymus. V lost 1 base and J 6 bases, leaving 22 bases between the germline ends. This CDR3 has 18 residues. In germline, CDR1 is LNHDA, CDR2 SQIVND (reference sequence). Only in-frame clones appear in the TCRdb table, and some are missing; sequencing was by immunoSEQ multiplex PCR. The sample includes approximately 730,000 clones, approximately 83% seen only once; the top ten take more than 0.008%. This clone was recorded only once. These data also formed part of another study, on human thymus T cells. That work adds: Donor material was obtained from healthy Finnish infants undergoing corrective surgery for congenital heart defects. In corrective heart surgery, resections were taken, and these provided the thymus tissue. Within thymic and blood repertoires, V and J gene usage appeared to be biased. Related studies found that unrelated individuals share highly overlapping thymic repertoires.

Sequencing was performed on thymocytes. This TCR was sampled from a girl less than two years old with a congenital heart defect. The chain combines TRBV19 with TRBJ2-1; the D gene is possibly TRBD1 (6 bases). Here the CDR3 DNA reads TGTGCCAGTAGTATAGGACCCCAATCTGGGGGCTGGGGCAATGAGCAGTTCTTC. Its translation is CASSIGPQSGGWGNEQFF.